The next 27 T cell receptor beta chains were all read from a single sample in a study of cytomegalovirus exposure and HLA in healthy donors. The PCR contained 60 Vbeta and 13 Jbeta primers. Produced via immunoSEQ multiplex PCR; TCRdb's table is partial and in-frame only. The top ten hold 6.3% of the sample, which has approximately 190,000 clones, roughly 80% seen once. The sequenced material came from PBMCs. The receptors originated from a man in his forties or fifties in good health and CMV-seropositive.

For the CDR3, the DNA is TGTGCCAGCACCGGTCGCAGGGATCGAGAGACCCAGTACTTC. As protein: CASTGRRDRETQYF. The V and J genes are TRBV2 and TRBJ2-5, with D possibly being TRBD1 (5 bases). V dropped 7 bases and J dropped 4 bases, with 16 bases sitting between them. Germline V gives CDR1 SNHLY, CDR2 FYNNEI. The CDR3 is made up of 14 amino acids.

The V gene is TRBV5-1, the J gene TRBJ2-2; D remains ambiguous. V lost 1 base and J 0 bases, leaving 13 bases between the germline ends. The CDR3 sequence is 17 residues long. Germline V gives CDR1 SGHRS, CDR2 YFSETQ. The DNA of the CDR3 is TGCGCCAGCAGCTTGATAGTTAGTATAACGAACACCGGGGAGCTGTTTTTT. Its protein product is CASSLIVSITNTGELFF.

Here the CDR3 reads CAIAGGEQGPYEAYGYTF. The DNA of the CDR3 is TGTGCCATCGCCGGGGGGGAACAGGGTCCCTACGAGGCTTATGGCTACACCTTC. V usage is TRBV10-3 and J usage is TRBJ1-2; a possible D gene is TRBD1 (6 bases). The CDR3 totals 18 residues. The V end lost 8 bases, the J end lost 5 bases, and 30 bases lay between the germline ends. The germline gives CDR1 ENHRY, CDR2 SYGVKD.

This sequence joins TRBV7-3 and TRBJ1-3, with 7 bases lining up with TRBD1. Trimming at V came to 7 bases and at J to 0 bases, leaving 6 bases not matched to a gene. Per the germline V gene, CDR1 is SGHTA and CDR2 is FQGTGA. This CDR3 has 15 residues. CDR3 DNA sequence: TGTGCCAGCACTACGACAGGGCACTCTGGAAACACCATATATTTT. Amino acid sequence: CASTTTGHSGNTIYF.

This clone was seen a single time. This rearrangement joins TRBV7-2 to TRBJ1-2; D unclear. This CDR3 comprises 14 residues. Germline CDR1 is SGHTA and CDR2 is FQGNSA. Trimming took off 7 bases at V and 8 bases at J, with 20 bases between the two ends. The CDR3, as DNA: TGTGCCAGCATCCCTAGCAAGACGCCTCGGGGCTACACCTTC. This translates into CASIPSKTPRGYTF.

The chain combines TRBV7-2 with TRBJ2-2; the D gene is possibly TRBD2 (6 bases). Trimming took off 4 bases at V and 5 bases at J, with 11 bases between the two ends. This CDR3 contains 14 residues. Germline values: CDR1 SGHTA, CDR2 FQGNSA. The CDR3 bases are TGTGCCAGCAGCTCGTGGGGGGTAACCGGGGAGCTGTTTTTT. This translates into CASSSWGVTGELFF.

The CDR3: CASSKGVGDVSYEQYF. CDR3 nucleotide sequence: TGTGCCAGTAGTAAAGGGGTTGGGGATGTTTCCTACGAGCAGTACTTC. The chain is built from TRBV19 and TRBJ2-7, with D possibly being TRBD1 (5 bases). V dropped 4 bases and J dropped 1 base, with 17 bases sitting between them. This CDR3 is 16 amino acids long. Germline CDR1 reads LNHDA; CDR2 reads SQIVND (reference sequence).

The genes are TRBV19 and TRBJ2-5; weak D call: TRBD1 (5 bases). The CDR3 has 15 residues. CDR1 is LNHDA and CDR2 is SQIVND in the germline V gene (reference sequence). Between the trimmed V and J ends, which lost 4 bases and 5 bases, there was a span of 17 bases. The CDR3 nucleotides are TGTGCCAGTAGTACAGGGCTTTCAATATTCGAGACCCAGTACTTC. The encoded protein is CASSTGLSIFETQYF.

The chain has TRBV18 and TRBJ2-2; 10 bases line up with TRBD1. V shed 3 bases, J shed 8 bases, and the junction held 6 bases outside the gene matches. Germline CDR1 KGHSH, CDR2 LQKENI. The CDR3 extends over 15 amino acids. CDR3 loop: CASSPETGGVGELFF. In nucleotides, the CDR3 is TGTGCCAGCTCACCGGAGACAGGGGGCGTTGGGGAGCTGTTTTTT.

J is TRBJ2-2 and V is TRBV18; 9 positions agree with TRBD1. This CDR3 has 16 residues. Losses at the gene ends were 3 bases for V and 4 bases for J; bases not matched to a gene: 6. The germline CDR1 and CDR2 sequences are KGHSH and LQKENI. This CDR3 reads CASSPGQGWATGELFF. Here the CDR3 DNA reads TGTGCCAGCTCACCCGGACAGGGGTGGGCCACCGGGGAGCTGTTTTTT.

The chain couples TRBV30 to TRBJ2-7; TRBD1 aligns across 7 bases. This CDR3 region has 12 residues. From germline, CDR1 is GTSNPN and CDR2 SVGIG (reference sequence). V trimming: 5 bases; J trimming: 1 base; junction bases outside the gene matches: 2. CDR3 nucleotide sequence: TGTGCCTGGCTGACAGGGTCCTACGAGCAGTACTTC. Amino acids: CAWLTGSYEQYF.

This sequence joins TRBV7-3 and TRBJ2-1; 9 bases are shared with TRBD2. This CDR3 has 16 amino acids. With 2 bases clipped from V and 8 bases from J, the junction kept 10 bases outside the gene matches. The V gene's germline CDR1 is SGHTA and CDR2 FQGTGA. Here the CDR3 DNA reads TGTGCCAGCAGCTTAGGAGGCGGGGGGGCCAGGGATGAGCAGTTCTTC. It specifies CASSLGGGGARDEQFF.

The chain links TRBV15 to TRBJ2-1; possibly TRBD1 for D (6 bases). Trimming shortened V by 4 bases and J by 0 bases, and 19 bases separated the two germline ends. CDR3 length: 18 residues. The germline CDR1 and CDR2 sequences are LNHNV and YYDKDF (reference sequence). The CDR3 protein is CATSTNQGLPSSYNEQFF. The CDR3 nucleotides read TGTGCCACCAGCACTAACCAGGGGCTACCTAGCTCCTACAATGAGCAGTTCTTC.

This rearrangement joins TRBV4-3 to TRBJ2-7; 12 nucleotides align to TRBD1. The V and J ends lost 1 base and 5 bases, in that order; junction bases with no gene match: 9. This CDR3 spans 17 amino acids. Per germline, CDR1 LGHNA and CDR2 YSLEER. CDR3 sequence: CASSQVGPGQGADEQYF. The DNA for the CDR3 is TGCGCCAGCAGCCAAGTGGGTCCGGGACAGGGGGCCGACGAGCAGTACTTC.

The CDR3 nucleotides are TGTGCCAGCACGAACCCGGGGGCCTACAATGAGCAGTTCTTC. This translates into CASTNPGAYNEQFF. This chain connects TRBV6-5 to TRBJ2-1; TRBD2 might be the D (6 bases). This CDR3 has 14 amino acids. V gave up 7 bases and J gave up 2 bases, with 12 bases separating them. Germline CDR1 is MNHEY and CDR2 is SVGAGI.

The J gene is TRBJ2-7, the V gene TRBV20-1; a weak D match, TRBD1 (6 bases). The CDR3 covers 11 residues. Germline V CDR1 and CDR2: DFQATT, SNEGSKA (reference sequence). V was clipped by 4 bases and J by 5 bases, with 9 bases between them. CDR3 nucleotide sequence: TGCAGTGCTACCTACAGGGACGAGCAGTACTTC. It codes for CSATYRDEQYF.

In its sample, this clone was seen once. V usage is TRBV5-1 and J usage is TRBJ1-1; D is uncertain. The CDR3 runs 14 residues. Trimming shortened V by 1 base and J by 7 bases, and 14 bases separated the two germline ends. CDR1 is SGHRS and CDR2 is YFSETQ in the germline V gene. The CDR3 DNA follows: TGCGCCAGCAGCTTGTCGGAGCCCGTTCGTGAAGCTTTCTTT. This encodes CASSLSEPVREAFF.

The chain is built from TRBV7-9 and TRBJ2-5, with TRBD2 matching 10 bases. The DNA end is a closer match to TRBJ2-7, so the J assignment may be wrong. CDR1 is SEHNR, CDR2 FQNEAQ, per germline (reference sequence). The CDR3 is made up of 15 amino acids. The CDR3 sequence: CASSFSGGPSYEQYF. As DNA, the CDR3 is TGTGCCAGCAGCTTTAGCGGGGGGCCATCCTACGAGCAGTACTTC.

V gene TRBV7-3 combines with J gene TRBJ2-2, with TRBD2 identical over 8 bases. Germline V gives CDR1 SGHTA, CDR2 FQGTGA. The junction had 13 bases not matched to a gene; V was cut back by 5 bases and J by 5 bases. The CDR3 totals 17 residues. CDR3 in DNA: TGTGCCAGCAGCCCTATGACGGGGGGGTTCGGAACCGGGGAGCTGTTTTTT. As protein: CASSPMTGGFGTGELFF.

This chain links TRBV9 with TRBJ2-5, with D perhaps matching TRBD2 (6 bases). The CDR3 extends over 14 amino acids. The V end lost 1 base, the J end lost 6 bases, and 13 bases lay between the germline ends. Germline CDR1 is SGDLS and CDR2 is YYNGEE. The CDR3 protein is CASSVHGGDKTQYF. The CDR3 bases are TGTGCCAGCAGCGTACACGGGGGTGACAAGACCCAGTACTTC.

This chain links TRBV5-1 with TRBJ2-1, with 7 bases identical to TRBD1. The CDR3 is made up of 15 amino acids. Germline CDR1 is SGHRS and CDR2 is YFSETQ. V was pared by 4 bases and J by 2 bases, with 6 bases of the junction left unmatched. Here the CDR3 reads CASSRDRATYNEQFF. CDR3 coding DNA: TGCGCCAGCAGCCGAGACAGGGCAACCTACAATGAGCAGTTCTTC.

This rearrangement joins TRBV10-3 to TRBJ1-2; TRBD1 might be the D (6 bases). Trimming left V 0 bases short and J 5 bases short, with 13 bases between. In germline, CDR1 is ENHRY, CDR2 SYGVKD. CDR3 size: 15 residues. The chain's CDR3 is CAISESIQGRYGYTF. The CDR3 nucleotides are TGTGCCATCAGTGAGTCAATACAGGGTCGATATGGCTACACCTTC.

V is TRBV7-9 and J is TRBJ1-4; TRBD1 might be the D (6 bases). V was shortened by 5 bases and J by 3 bases, with 10 bases between the two germline ends. Germline CDR1 and CDR2: SEHNR and FQNEAQ (reference sequence). This CDR3 has 14 amino acids. As DNA, the CDR3 is TGTGCCAGCAGCGTAACAGGGCCTAATGAAAAACTGTTTTTT. It specifies CASSVTGPNEKLFF.

The chain has TRBV2 and TRBJ1-3, with D possibly being TRBD1 (6 bases). The V end lost 5 bases, the J end lost 0 bases, and 14 bases lay between the germline ends. The CDR3 has 16 residues. The germline gives CDR1 SNHLY, CDR2 FYNNEI. This CDR3 reads CASSTHRQDSGNTIYF. In nucleotides, the CDR3 is TGTGCCAGCAGTACCCACCGACAGGACTCTGGAAACACCATATATTTT.

The chain couples TRBV12-5 to TRBJ2-2; D gene uncertain. Trimming took off 2 bases at V and 6 bases at J, with 7 bases between the two ends. The CDR3 contains 13 residues. CDR1 and CDR2 (germline): LGHNT, FRNRAP. CDR3 residues: CASGLQAAGELFF. CDR3 nucleotide sequence: TGTGCTAGTGGTTTGCAGGCCGCCGGGGAGCTGTTTTTT.

The CDR3 DNA follows: TGTGCCAGCAGCTTTCTCGGGACAGCTACTAATGAAAAACTGTTTTTT. Protein sequence: CASSFLGTATNEKLFF. This chain links TRBV5-7 with TRBJ1-4; TRBD1 matches at 7 bases. TRBV5-7 is identified as an open reading frame with a role that is uncertain. Trimming cost V 2 bases and J 2 bases; bases outside gene matches: 6. This CDR3 is 16 amino acids long.

J is TRBJ2-5 and V is TRBV5-3, with TRBD1 identical over 7 bases. TRBV5-3 is reported as an ORF; its role is uncertain. This CDR3 has 14 amino acids. The ends lost 4 bases at V and 5 bases at J; junction bases unmatched: 8. CDR3 region: CARSPNRGRETQYF. The DNA for the CDR3 is TGTGCCAGAAGCCCCAACAGGGGTCGGGAGACCCAGTACTTC.